The 27 T cell receptor beta chains given below trace back to one sample, sequenced in a study of regulatory dendritic cells for organ transplantation. Clones were sequenced by immunoSEQ multiplex PCR, and TCRdb holds only the in-frame ones, with some missing. The table lists roughly 27,000 clones, about 80% of them singletons, with 2.2% in the top ten. What was sequenced was memory CD4+ T cells from blood. The sample's subset: CD45RO+ memory T cells. These receptors all come from a human donor in good health.

The J gene is TRBJ2-5, the V gene TRBV5-4, with D unresolved. The CDR3 length is 12 residues. Germline CDR1 SGHNT, CDR2 YYREEE (reference sequence). V was pared by 4 bases and J by 7 bases, with 11 bases between. CDR3 coding DNA: TGTGCCAGCAGCCAACCCCCGGGGACCCAGTACTTC. As protein: CASSQPPGTQYF.

Comments on this clone: Different DNA sequences within this sample yield the same CDR3. This rearrangement joins TRBV27 to TRBJ2-1; D is ambiguous. This CDR3 is 12 amino acids long. Trimming removed 2 bases at V and 10 bases at J, with 9 bases between. Germline assignment: CDR1 MNHEY and CDR2 SMNVEV (reference sequence). CDR3 amino acids: CASSLGGLEQFF. DNA for the CDR3: TGTGCCAGCAGTTTAGGTGGATTGGAGCAGTTCTTC.

This clone has only a few counts. The chain employs TRBV18 and TRBJ2-1, with 7 bases aligning to TRBD2. The junction had 7 bases not matched to a gene; V was cut back by 2 bases and J by 0 bases. Germline CDR1 reads KGHSH; CDR2 reads LQKENI. The CDR3 length is 17 residues. In DNA, the CDR3 is TGTGCCAGCTCACCAAGGGGCGGGAGTGTCTCCTACAATGAGCAGTTCTTC. Amino acid sequence: CASSPRGGSVSYNEQFF.

The chain carries TRBV10-2 and TRBJ1-2; D call uncertain. V was pared by 3 bases and J by 4 bases, with 9 bases between. Germline V gene sequence: CDR1 WSHSY, CDR2 SAAADI. The CDR3 covers 13 residues. The CDR3 DNA reads TGCGCCAGCAGTGAAGGGCCGGGCTATGGCTACACCTTC. Amino acid sequence: CASSEGPGYGYTF.

This clone was recorded a few times. The genes are TRBV6-4 and TRBJ2-2; D uncertain. This CDR3 has 13 residues. CDR1 and CDR2 (germline): MRHNA, SNTAGT. Between the trimmed V and J ends, which lost 2 bases and 3 bases, there was a span of 4 bases. DNA for the CDR3: TGTGCCAGCAGTGACGTAGACACCGGGGAGCTGTTTTTT. Its protein is CASSDVDTGELFF.

The chain uses TRBV6-1 and TRBJ1-1, with D hard to call. In germline, CDR1 is MNHNS, CDR2 SASEGT. This CDR3 has 15 residues. Trimming shortened V by 7 bases and J by 0 bases, and 15 bases separated the two germline ends. This CDR3 is CASNLQRRVNTEAFF. The CDR3 DNA reads TGTGCCAGCAATCTCCAACGACGGGTGAACACTGAAGCTTTCTTT.

The chain links TRBV7-2 to TRBJ2-7, with a possible D match to TRBD2 (5 bases). The CDR3 totals 14 residues. Trimming stripped 6 bases from V and 6 bases from J, with 18 bases between. Germline CDR1 is SGHTA and CDR2 is FQGNSA. The CDR3, as DNA: TGTGCCAGCAGTTCCGGACTTGTCCCCCCCGAGCAGTACTTC. Its protein is CASSSGLVPPEQYF.

This chain links TRBV7-2 with TRBJ1-1; no clear D gene. The V end was cut by 0 bases, the J end by 10 bases, with 12 bases between. CDR1 SGHTA and CDR2 FQGNSA come from the germline V gene. The CDR3 is made up of 13 amino acids. The CDR3 DNA follows: TGTGCCAGCAGCTTAGCCCTCGAGCAAACAGCTTTCTTT. It specifies CASSLALEQTAFF.

The chain carries TRBV19 and TRBJ2-5; D gene ambiguous. V was cut by 3 bases and J by 2 bases, with 16 bases left in between. The CDR3 is 16 residues long. CDR1 and CDR2 (germline): LNHDA, SQIVND (reference sequence). CDR3 coding DNA: TGTGCCAGTAGTATTTTTTGGGATCGAGGACAAGAGACCCAGTACTTC. Residues: CASSIFWDRGQETQYF.

This clone was detected a few times. The chain joins TRBV7-2 to TRBJ1-6; D gene uncertain. The CDR3 extends over 15 amino acids. The germline V and J ends were trimmed by 5 bases and 0 bases, with 8 bases remaining between them. Germline assignment: CDR1 SGHTA and CDR2 FQGNSA. For the CDR3, the DNA is TGTGCCAGCAGCAGATACAGCTCCTATAATTCACCCCTCCACTTT. Protein product: CASSRYSSYNSPLHF.

The chain joins TRBV7-3 to TRBJ2-6, with TRBD1 matching 7 bases. Germline CDR1 reads SGHTA; CDR2 reads FQGTGA. The J segment lost 0 bases and the V segment lost 1 base, leaving 12 bases of the junction unmatched. This CDR3 comprises 20 residues. The CDR3 DNA reads as TGTGCCAGCAGCTTAAGGTCCGCCGGGACAGTGAGCTCTGGGGCCAACGTCCTGACTTTC. Residues: CASSLRSAGTVSSGANVLTF.

Only a few counts were recorded for this clone. This chain uses TRBV7-3 with TRBJ2-2, with a tentative D call TRBD1 (5 bases). This CDR3 spans 15 amino acids. Germline V gene data show CDR1 as SGHTA and CDR2 as FQGTGA. V shed 4 bases and J shed 4 bases, with 13 bases lying between them. CDR3 amino acids: CASSSQGSRTGELFF. The CDR3 region has the DNA TGTGCCAGCAGCTCCCAGGGAAGTCGCACCGGGGAGCTGTTTTTT.

This rearrangement joins TRBV20-1 to TRBJ2-7; unclear D gene. The CDR3 is 10 residues long. Germline CDR1 and CDR2: DFQATT and SNEGSKA (reference sequence). The CDR3 loop is CSASSYEQYF. The CDR3 nucleotides are TGCAGCGCTTCGAGCTACGAGCAGTACTTC.

The rearrangement links TRBV10-2 to TRBJ2-7; a possible D gene is TRBD2 (6 bases). This CDR3 is 15 amino acids long. V was clipped by 0 bases and J by 3 bases, with 12 bases between them. Germline V gene data show CDR1 as WSHSY and CDR2 as SAAADI. The CDR3: CASSESNSGSYEQYF. In DNA, the CDR3 is TGCGCCAGCAGTGAGTCGAATAGCGGAAGCTACGAGCAGTACTTC.

This clone appeared a few times. V and J are TRBV4-2 and TRBJ2-1; D not resolved. The V gene lost 1 base and the J gene lost 5 bases, with 15 bases spanning the gap. This CDR3 is 16 amino acids long. Germline V gives CDR1 LGHNA, CDR2 YNFKEQ. CDR3: CASSQVYGAPNNEQFF. CDR3 nucleotides: TGTGCCAGCAGCCAAGTCTACGGCGCTCCAAACAATGAGCAGTTCTTC.

This clone showed up just once. The chain couples TRBV7-2 to TRBJ1-1, with TRBD1 as a possible D gene (5 bases). V lost 2 bases to trimming and J lost 5 bases, with 12 bases between them. Per germline, CDR1 SGHTA and CDR2 FQGNSA. CDR3 length: 14 residues. The CDR3 nucleotides read TGTGCCAGCAGCTTAAGTGGGGGTTCGACTGAAGCTTTCTTT. Protein product: CASSLSGGSTEAFF. The whole variable domain, filled in from reference TRBV7-2 and TRBJ1-1, reads GAGVSQSPSNKVTEKGKDVELRCDPISGHTALYWYRQSLGQGLEFLIYFQGNSAPDKSGLPSDRFSAERTGGSVSTLTIQRTQQEDSAVYLCASSLSGGSTEAFFGQGTRLTVV.

The chain uses TRBV19 and TRBJ2-1; D is possibly TRBD1 or TRBD2 (5 bases each). V lost 7 bases and J 0 bases, leaving 19 bases between the germline ends. CDR3 size: 17 residues. Germline loops: CDR1 LNHDA, CDR2 SQIVND (reference sequence). The DNA of the CDR3 is TGTGCCAGTACACGGCGTGGGGACCTCGTCTCCTACAATGAGCAGTTCTTC. Translating gives CASTRRGDLVSYNEQFF.

This chain connects TRBV5-6 to TRBJ2-7; no clear D gene. CDR3 length: 12 residues. The germline V gene encodes CDR1 SGHDT and CDR2 YYEEEE. The V end was cut by 0 bases, the J end by 6 bases, with 7 bases between. DNA for the CDR3: TGTGCCAGCAGCTTGGATCAGGCCGAGCAGTACTTC. Translation: CASSLDQAEQYF.

The chain combines TRBV7-3 with TRBJ2-1; no clear D gene. The germline V gene has CDR1 SGHTA and CDR2 FQGTGA. The CDR3 spans 12 residues. V lost 4 bases and J lost 10, with 11 bases in between. The CDR3 DNA follows: TGTGCCAGCAGCTCCCCGGGTAGCGAGCAGTTCTTC. It yields the protein CASSSPGSEQFF.

This sequence joins TRBV6-1 and TRBJ1-2, with D uncertain. Trimming removed 0 bases from V and 3 bases from J, with 8 bases in between. The CDR3 sequence is 14 residues long. Germline V gene data show CDR1 as MNHNS and CDR2 as SASEGT. This CDR3 is CASSEAQRYYGYTF. DNA for the CDR3: TGTGCCAGCAGTGAAGCACAGCGCTACTATGGCTACACCTTC.

This clone was seen a handful of times. The chain employs TRBV29-1 and TRBJ2-7; unclear D gene. V lost 4 bases, J lost 3 bases, and 19 bases lay in between. CDR1 and CDR2 (germline): SQVTM, ANQGSEA. The CDR3 loop spans 15 amino acids. CDR3 in DNA: TGCAGCGTTGGATCATCGGCTACCAGGCTCTACGAGCAGTACTTC. It codes for CSVGSSATRLYEQYF.

As to this clone: This sample includes further DNA sequences coding for the same CDR3. This chain uses TRBV4-1 with TRBJ1-2, with a tentative D call TRBD1 (5 bases). CDR1 MGHRA and CDR2 YSYEKL come from the germline V gene. V was shortened by 0 bases and J by 4 bases, with 15 bases between the two germline ends. The CDR3 loop spans 16 amino acids. The CDR3 loop reads CASSQDRGRLPYGYTF. The CDR3 DNA reads as TGCGCCAGCAGCCAAGATCGGGGCAGACTCCCCTATGGCTACACCTTC.

This clone was seen only once. The V gene is TRBV2, the J gene TRBJ2-7; no clear D. Germline lookup yields CDR1 SNHLY and CDR2 FYNNEI. The CDR3 runs to 13 residues. Trimming removed 0 bases at V and 2 bases at J, with 5 bases between. Written as DNA, the CDR3 is TGTGCCAGCAGTGAAGCGCAGGCCTACGAGCAGTACTTC. This gives the protein CASSEAQAYEQYF. The full variable domain, rest sourced from reference TRBV2 and TRBJ2-7, is EPEVTQTPSHQVTQMGQEVILRCVPISNHLYFYWYRQILGQKVEFLVSFYNNEISEKSEIFDDQFSVERPDGSNFTLKIRSTKLEDSAMYFCASSEAQAYEQYFGPGTRLTVT.

V gene TRBV6-5 combines with J gene TRBJ1-2; tentative D call: TRBD1 (5 bases). Germline V gene data show CDR1 as MNHEY and CDR2 as SVGAGI. The CDR3 spans 15 residues. V shed 2 bases and J shed 6 bases, with 16 bases lying between them. CDR3 sequence (DNA): TGTGCCAGCAGTTACAAGGGCCAGGGAGGAAATGGCTACACCTTC. Translating gives CASSYKGQGGNGYTF.

CDR3 DNA: TGTGCCAGTAGTAACCAACTAGCGAGCGATGAGCAGTTCTTC. Translation: CASSNQLASDEQFF. The V call is TRBV19, the J call TRBJ2-1, with 7 bases fitting TRBD2. The CDR3 sequence is 14 residues long. The germline gives CDR1 LNHDA, CDR2 SQIVND (reference sequence). After removal of 4 bases from V and 8 bases from J, the junction contained 8 bases not matched to a gene.

V usage is TRBV18 and J usage is TRBJ2-3, with D possibly matching TRBD2 (7 bases). The V gene's germline CDR1 is KGHSH and CDR2 LQKENI. The V end was cut by 5 bases, the J end by 0 bases, with 15 bases between. This CDR3 spans 16 amino acids. The CDR3 sequence: CASSRGTTPSTDTQYF. In DNA, the CDR3 is TGTGCCAGCTCAAGGGGGACTACTCCTAGCACAGATACGCAGTATTTT.

DNA of the CDR3: TGTGCCAGCTCACCCGCAGATAGAAATCAGCCCCAGCATTTT. It is translated as CASSPADRNQPQHF. This sequence joins TRBV18 and TRBJ1-5; the D is unclear. Between the trimmed V and J ends, which lost 3 bases and 4 bases, there was a span of 10 bases. There are 14 residues in the CDR3. Germline CDR1 is KGHSH and CDR2 is LQKENI. Together with reference TRBV18 and TRBJ1-5, the CDR3 gives the full variable domain: NAGVMQNPRHLVRRRGQEARLRCSPMKGHSHVYWYRQLPEEGLKFMVYLQKENIIDESGMPKERFSAEFPKEGPSILRIQQVVRGDSAAYFCASSPADRNQPQHFGDGTRLSIL.